This T cell receptor beta chain originates from a study of T-cell reconstitution after alpha-beta-depleted transplantation in children. The TCRbeta library incorporated unique molecular identifiers. From the PCR reads, TCRdb called clonotypes with MiXCR, one entry per CDR3 protein. This sample has about 610,000 distinct CDR3 sequences; about 10% occur once, and the top ten carry approximately 4.1%. Between the trimmed V and J ends, which lost 0 bases and 1 base, there was a span of 7 bases. The CDR3 has 15 residues. Per germline, CDR1 SGHRS and CDR2 YFSETQ. The TCR comes from a human donor who donated a stem cell graft to a child with acute myeloid leukemia. Specimen: PBMCs from the stem cell graft donor, collected from the stem cell graft. The rearrangement links TRBV5-1 to TRBJ2-2; no clear D. This chain's CDR3 is CASSLAPQNTGELFF. The CDR3 nucleotides read TGCGCCAGCAGCTTGGCCCCACAGAACACCGGGGAGCTGTTTTTT.